This TCR beta chain emerged from a study of T cells in Graves' hyperthyroidism and ophthalmopathy. CDR3 length: 16 residues. The trim removed 5 bases at V and 1 base at J, leaving 7 bases unmatched. Subjects aged 18 to 65 presented with newly diagnosed hyperthyroidism of less than 2 months' duration. Many counts were recorded for this clonotype. TCR beta CDR3 sequences were amplified from RNA transcripts. The HTBI primer set was used in a first-round RT-PCR of the TCR CDR3. TCRdb ran MiXCR on the multiplex PCR reads and lists one entry per CDR3 protein. The sample shows hundreds of thousands of distinct CDR3 sequences, roughly a sixth of them seen only once.

The sequence was obtained from a woman in her forties or fifties with Graves' hyperthyroidism that later progressed to Graves' ophthalmopathy. The chain carries TRBV12-3 or TRBV12-4 and TRBJ2-1; 8 positions agree with TRBD1. Sequencing was carried out using blood. The CDR3 coding sequence is TGTGCCAGCAGTCTCCCGGGACAGGAATCCTACAATGAGCAGTTCTTC. It is translated as CASSLPGQESYNEQFF.